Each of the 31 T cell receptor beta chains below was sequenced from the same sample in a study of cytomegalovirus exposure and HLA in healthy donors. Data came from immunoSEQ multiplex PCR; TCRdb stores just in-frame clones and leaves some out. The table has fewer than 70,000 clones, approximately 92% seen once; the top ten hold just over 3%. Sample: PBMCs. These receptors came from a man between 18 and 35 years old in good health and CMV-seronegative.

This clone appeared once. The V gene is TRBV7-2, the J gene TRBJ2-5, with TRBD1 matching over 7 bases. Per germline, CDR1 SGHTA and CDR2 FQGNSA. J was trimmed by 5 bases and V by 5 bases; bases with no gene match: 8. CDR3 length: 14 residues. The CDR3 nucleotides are TGTGCCAGCAGCACCAGGACAGGTGGGGAGACCCAGTACTTC. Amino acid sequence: CASSTRTGGETQYF.

CDR3 residues: CASSFYWGQGGNLLEAFF. The CDR3 nucleotides are TGTGCCAGCAGTTTCTATTGGGGACAGGGGGGGAATCTGCTTGAGGCTTTCTTT. This chain uses TRBV28 with TRBJ1-1, with 11 nucleotides matching TRBD1. There are 18 residues in the CDR3. Looked up from germline, CDR1 is MDHEN and CDR2 is SYDVKM. After removal of 3 bases from V and 11 bases from J, the junction contained 20 bases not matched to a gene. The entire variable domain, with the rest obtained from reference TRBV28 and TRBJ1-1, is as follows: DVKVTQSSRYLVKRTGEKVFLECVQDMDHENMFWYRQDPGLGLRLIYFSYDVKMKEKGDIPEGYSVSREKKERFSLILESASTNQTSMYLCASSFYWGQGGNLLEAFFGQGTRLTVV.

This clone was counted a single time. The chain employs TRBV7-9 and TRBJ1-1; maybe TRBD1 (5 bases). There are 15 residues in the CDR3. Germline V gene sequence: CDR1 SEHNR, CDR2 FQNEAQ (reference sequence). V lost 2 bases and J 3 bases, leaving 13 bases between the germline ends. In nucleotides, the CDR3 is TGTGCCAGCAGCTTATTAGGGAGGGGAGACACTGAAGCTTTCTTT. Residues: CASSLLGRGDTEAFF.

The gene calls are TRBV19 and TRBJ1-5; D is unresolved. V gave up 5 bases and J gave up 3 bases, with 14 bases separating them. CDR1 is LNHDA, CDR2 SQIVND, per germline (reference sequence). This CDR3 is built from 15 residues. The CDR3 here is CASSHKDSFNQPQHF. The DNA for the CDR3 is TGTGCCAGTAGTCATAAGGACTCTTTCAATCAGCCCCAGCATTTT.

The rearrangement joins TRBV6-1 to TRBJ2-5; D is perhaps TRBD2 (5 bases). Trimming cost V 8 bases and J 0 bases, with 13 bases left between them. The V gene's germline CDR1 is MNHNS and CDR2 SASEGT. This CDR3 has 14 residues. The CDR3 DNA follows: TGTGCCAGCCGGGTGGAGGAGTACCAAGAGACCCAGTACTTC. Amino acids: CASRVEEYQETQYF.

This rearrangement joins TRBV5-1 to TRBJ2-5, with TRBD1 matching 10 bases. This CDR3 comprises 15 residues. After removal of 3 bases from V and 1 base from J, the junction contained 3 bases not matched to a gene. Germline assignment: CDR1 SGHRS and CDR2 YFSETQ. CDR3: CASSYGQGGQETQYF. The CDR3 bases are TGCGCCAGCAGCTACGGACAGGGGGGCCAAGAGACCCAGTACTTC.

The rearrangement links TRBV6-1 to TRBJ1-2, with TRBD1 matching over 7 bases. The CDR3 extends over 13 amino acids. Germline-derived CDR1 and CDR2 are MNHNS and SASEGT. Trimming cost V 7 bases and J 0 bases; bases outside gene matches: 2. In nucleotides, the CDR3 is TGTGCCAGCACGACAGGGCCTAACTATGGCTACACCTTC. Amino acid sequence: CASTTGPNYGYTF.

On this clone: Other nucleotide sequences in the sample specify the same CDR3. CDR3 nucleotides: TGCAGCGTTGAAACAGGGTACAATGAGCAGTTCTTC. The encoded protein is CSVETGYNEQFF. The gene calls are TRBV29-1 and TRBJ2-1, with D maybe TRBD1 (6 bases). CDR3 length: 12 amino acids. The germline V gene encodes CDR1 SQVTM and CDR2 ANQGSEA. V was shortened by 2 bases and J by 4 bases, with 6 bases between the two germline ends.

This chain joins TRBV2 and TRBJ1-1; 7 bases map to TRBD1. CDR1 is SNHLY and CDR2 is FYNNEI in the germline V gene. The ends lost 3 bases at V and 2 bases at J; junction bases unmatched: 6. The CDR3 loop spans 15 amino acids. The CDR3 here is CASSDPRGINTEAFF. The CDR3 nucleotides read TGTGCCAGCAGTGACCCCAGGGGGATTAACACTGAAGCTTTCTTT.

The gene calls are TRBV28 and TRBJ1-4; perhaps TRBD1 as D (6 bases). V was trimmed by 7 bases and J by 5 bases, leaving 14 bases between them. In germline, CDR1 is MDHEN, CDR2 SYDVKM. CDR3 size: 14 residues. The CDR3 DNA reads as TGTGCCAGCAACCAAGGGGGTGCAAATGAAAAACTGTTTTTT. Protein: CASNQGGANEKLFF.

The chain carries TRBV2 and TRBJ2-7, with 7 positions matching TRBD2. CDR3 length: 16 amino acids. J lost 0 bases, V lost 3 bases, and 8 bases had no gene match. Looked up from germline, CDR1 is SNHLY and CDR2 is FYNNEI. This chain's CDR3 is CASSESSSGSSYEQYF. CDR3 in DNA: TGTGCCAGCAGTGAGAGTAGTAGCGGGTCCTCCTACGAGCAGTACTTC.

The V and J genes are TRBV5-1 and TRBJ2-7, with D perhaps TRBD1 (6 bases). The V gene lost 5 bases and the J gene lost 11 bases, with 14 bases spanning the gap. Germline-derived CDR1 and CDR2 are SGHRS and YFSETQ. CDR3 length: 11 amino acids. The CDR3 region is CASRLVTGKYF. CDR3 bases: TGCGCCAGCAGATTAGTTACAGGGAAGTACTTC.

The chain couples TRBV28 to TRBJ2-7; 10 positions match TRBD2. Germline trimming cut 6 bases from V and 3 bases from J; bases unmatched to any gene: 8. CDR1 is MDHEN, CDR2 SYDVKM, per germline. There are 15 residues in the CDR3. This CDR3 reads CASSLGVAGGYEQYF. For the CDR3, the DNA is TGTGCCAGCAGCCTGGGGGTAGCGGGAGGCTACGAGCAGTACTTC.

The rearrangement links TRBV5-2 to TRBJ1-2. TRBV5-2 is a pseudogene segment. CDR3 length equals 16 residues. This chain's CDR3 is CASNLQGEYETYGYTF. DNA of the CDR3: TGTGCCAGCAATCTCCAAGGAGAGTACGAGACCTATGGCTACACCTTC.

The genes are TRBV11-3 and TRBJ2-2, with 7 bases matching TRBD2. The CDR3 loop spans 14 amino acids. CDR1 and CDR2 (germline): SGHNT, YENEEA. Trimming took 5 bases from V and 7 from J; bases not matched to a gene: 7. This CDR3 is CASSPSGAGGELFF. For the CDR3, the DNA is TGTGCCAGCAGCCCTAGCGGAGCGGGCGGGGAGCTGTTTTTT.

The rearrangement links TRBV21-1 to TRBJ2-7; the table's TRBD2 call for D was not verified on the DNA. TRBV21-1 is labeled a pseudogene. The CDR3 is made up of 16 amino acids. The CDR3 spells CASSSRTSGRAYEQYF. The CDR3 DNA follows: TGTGCCAGCAGTAGCAGGACTAGCGGGAGGGCCTACGAGCAGTACTTC.

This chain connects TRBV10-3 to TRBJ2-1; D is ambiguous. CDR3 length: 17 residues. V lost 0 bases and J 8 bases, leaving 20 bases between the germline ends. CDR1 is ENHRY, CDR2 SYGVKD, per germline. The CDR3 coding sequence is TGTGCCATCAGTGAGTCGTTCAAAGGCCGTGGCGGAGATGAGCAGTTCTTC. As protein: CAISESFKGRGGDEQFF.

CDR3 sequence reads: CASQPNTGGWPTNEKLFF. CDR3 DNA: TGCGCCAGTCAACCCAATACAGGGGGATGGCCAACTAATGAAAAACTGTTTTTT. This rearrangement joins TRBV10-2 to TRBJ1-4; the match to TRBD1 covers 8 bases. V trimming: 9 bases; J trimming: 0 bases; junction bases outside the gene matches: 15. From germline, CDR1 is WSHSY and CDR2 SAAADI. The CDR3 is made up of 18 amino acids.

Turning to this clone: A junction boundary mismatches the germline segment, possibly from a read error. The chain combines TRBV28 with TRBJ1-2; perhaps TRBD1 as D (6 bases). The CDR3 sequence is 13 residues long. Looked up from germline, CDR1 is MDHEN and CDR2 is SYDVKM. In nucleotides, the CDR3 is TGTGCCAGCAGTTTAGGGGGCTCGGACAAGGGCTTCTTC. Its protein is CASSLGGSDKGFF.

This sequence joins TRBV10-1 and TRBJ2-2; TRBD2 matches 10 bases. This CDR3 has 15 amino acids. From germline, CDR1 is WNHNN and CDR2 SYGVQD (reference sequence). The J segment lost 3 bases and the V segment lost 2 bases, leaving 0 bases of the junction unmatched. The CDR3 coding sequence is TGCGCCAGCAGTGAGAGCGGGAGGGACACCGGGGAGCTGTTTTTT. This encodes CASSESGRDTGELFF.

The CDR3, as DNA: TGTGCCAGCAGTTTATTGACTAGCGGGAGGGCGAACACAGATACGCAGTATTTT. It specifies CASSLLTSGRANTDTQYF. This chain connects TRBV27 to TRBJ2-3; TRBD2 aligns across 14 bases. Germline trimming cut 1 base from V and 2 bases from J; bases unmatched to any gene: 5. The CDR3 is 18 residues long. Germline CDR1 MNHEY, CDR2 SMNVEV (reference sequence).

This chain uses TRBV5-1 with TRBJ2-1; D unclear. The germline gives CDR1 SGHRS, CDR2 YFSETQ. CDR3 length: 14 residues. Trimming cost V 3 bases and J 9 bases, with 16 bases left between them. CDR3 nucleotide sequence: TGCGCCAGCAGCTGGGTGAGTGAGCAGCGTGAGCAGTTCTTC. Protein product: CASSWVSEQREQFF.

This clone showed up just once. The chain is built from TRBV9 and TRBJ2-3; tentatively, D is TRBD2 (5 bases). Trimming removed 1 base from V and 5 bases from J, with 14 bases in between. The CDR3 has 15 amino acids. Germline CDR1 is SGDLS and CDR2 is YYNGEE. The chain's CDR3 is CASSVYGERIDTQYF. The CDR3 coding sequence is TGTGCCAGCAGCGTATACGGGGAGAGAATAGATACGCAGTATTTT.

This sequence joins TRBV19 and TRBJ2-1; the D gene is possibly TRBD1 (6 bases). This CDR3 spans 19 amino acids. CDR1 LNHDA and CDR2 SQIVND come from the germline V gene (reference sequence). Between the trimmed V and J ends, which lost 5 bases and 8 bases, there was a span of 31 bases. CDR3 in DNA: TGTGCCAGTAGTTCGCTAGACAGACCTCTGGCCCCCCGACAGGATGAGCAGTTCTTC. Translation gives CASSSLDRPLAPRQDEQFF.

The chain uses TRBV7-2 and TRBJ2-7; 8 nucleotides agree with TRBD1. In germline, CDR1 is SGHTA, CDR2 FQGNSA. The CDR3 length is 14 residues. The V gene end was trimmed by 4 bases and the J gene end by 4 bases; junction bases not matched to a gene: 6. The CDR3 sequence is CASSSSGGGYEQYF. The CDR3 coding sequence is TGTGCCAGCAGCTCGTCAGGGGGCGGGTACGAGCAGTACTTC.

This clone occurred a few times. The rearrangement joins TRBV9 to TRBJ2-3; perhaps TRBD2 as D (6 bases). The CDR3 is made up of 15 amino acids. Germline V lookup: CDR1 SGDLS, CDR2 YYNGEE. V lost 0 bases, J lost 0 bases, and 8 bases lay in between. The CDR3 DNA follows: TGTGCCAGCAGCGTAGAAGCGGGCAGCACAGATACGCAGTATTTT. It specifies CASSVEAGSTDTQYF.

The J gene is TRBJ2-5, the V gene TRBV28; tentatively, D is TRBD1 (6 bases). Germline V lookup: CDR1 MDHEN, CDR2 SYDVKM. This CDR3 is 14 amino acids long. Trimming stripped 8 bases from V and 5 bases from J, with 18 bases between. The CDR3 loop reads CASRTATPGETQYF. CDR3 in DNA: TGTGCCAGCCGGACAGCTACCCCGGGGGAGACCCAGTACTTC.

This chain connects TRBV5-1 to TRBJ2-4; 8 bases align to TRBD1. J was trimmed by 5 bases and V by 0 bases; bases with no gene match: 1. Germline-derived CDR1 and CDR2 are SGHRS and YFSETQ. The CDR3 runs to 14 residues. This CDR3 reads CASSLAGGENIQYF. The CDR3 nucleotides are TGCGCCAGCAGCTTGGCAGGGGGCGAAAACATTCAGTACTTC. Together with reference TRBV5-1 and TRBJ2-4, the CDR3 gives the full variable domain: KAGVTQTPRYLIKTRGQQVTLSCSPISGHRSVSWYQQTPGQGLQFLFEYFSETQRNKGNFPGRFSGRQFSNSRSEMNVSTLELGDSALYLCASSLAGGENIQYFGAGTRLSVL.

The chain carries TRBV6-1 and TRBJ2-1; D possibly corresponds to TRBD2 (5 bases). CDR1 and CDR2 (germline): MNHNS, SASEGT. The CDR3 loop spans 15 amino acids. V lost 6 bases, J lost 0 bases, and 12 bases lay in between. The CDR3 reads CASRLGSSSYNEQFF. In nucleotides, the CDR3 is TGTGCCAGCAGACTAGGTTCGAGCTCCTACAATGAGCAGTTCTTC.

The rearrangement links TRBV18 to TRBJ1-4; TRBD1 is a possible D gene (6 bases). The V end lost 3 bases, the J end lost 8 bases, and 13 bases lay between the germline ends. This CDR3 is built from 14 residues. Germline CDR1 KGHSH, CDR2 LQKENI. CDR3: CASSPVQGLEKLFF. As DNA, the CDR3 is TGTGCCAGCTCACCGGTACAGGGATTGGAAAAACTGTTTTTT.

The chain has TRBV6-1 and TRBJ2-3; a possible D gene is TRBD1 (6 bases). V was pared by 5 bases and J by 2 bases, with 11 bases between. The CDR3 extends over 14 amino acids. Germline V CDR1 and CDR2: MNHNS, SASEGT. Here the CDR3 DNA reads TGTGCCAGCAGTCGGACAGCCGTCACAGATACGCAGTATTTT. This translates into CASSRTAVTDTQYF.